The clone carrying this TCR beta chain has only one observation. Antigen specificity is unknown. Each sample had two DNA replicates, 0.45 to 0.65 ug blood or roughly 1.6 ug tissue. Only in-frame clones appear in the TCRdb table, and some are missing; sequencing was by immunoSEQ multiplex PCR. The sample has roughly 49,000 clones; roughly 78% are singletons. This sample was taken from a study of early stage breast cancer tumors. At the level of the study: Samples were sequenced at around 10-fold average coverage.

The CDR3 totals 13 residues. Germline CDR1 reads ENHRY; CDR2 reads SYGVKD. The V gene lost 6 bases and the J gene lost 3 bases, with 12 bases spanning the gap. Study-level findings and limits: In about 90% of the 16 patients, blood comparison separated tumor from normal breast. Compared with adjacent normal breast tissue, tumors showed about 2.3-fold greater T cell density and higher clonality.

Material for sequencing was blood. This sequence was found in a person aged 35-55 years with breast cancer. The V and J genes are TRBV10-3 and TRBJ2-7, with D perhaps assigned TRBD1 or TRBD2 (6 bases each). CDR3 bases: TGTGCCATCAGGGGGGGACATATCTACGAGCAGTACTTC. This codes for CAIRGGHIYEQYF.